These 5 T cell receptor beta chains originate from one sample sequenced in a study of cytomegalovirus exposure and HLA in healthy donors. The PCR ran on 60 Vbeta and 13 Jbeta primers. Sequencing was performed with immunoSEQ multiplex PCR; in TCRdb, only in-frame clones are kept and a portion is missing. The sample shows 100,000 or so clones, less than 85% of them seen only once. The sequenced sample consisted of PBMCs. All receptors derive from a man aged 40-50 years in good health and CMV-seropositive.

This chain connects TRBV4-3 to TRBJ1-1; D is perhaps TRBD1 (6 bases). The V end was cut by 0 bases, the J end by 9 bases, with 11 bases between. Germline V lookup: CDR1 LGHNA, CDR2 YSLEER. The CDR3 has 13 amino acids. In nucleotides, the CDR3 is TGCGCCAGCAGCCAAGATGAGGGGGTACAAGCTTTCTTT. Its protein product is CASSQDEGVQAFF.

This chain uses TRBV5-8 with TRBJ1-1; the match to TRBD1 covers 7 bases. This CDR3 comprises 14 residues. Trimming cost V 4 bases and J 5 bases; bases outside gene matches: 8. Germline values: CDR1 SGHTS, CDR2 YDEGEE. The DNA for the CDR3 is TGTGCCAGCAGCCGACGGGACAGTCGGACTGAAGCTTTCTTT. Its translation is CASSRRDSRTEAFF.

This clone was recorded a few times. The chain carries TRBV30 and TRBJ1-2, with 11 bases matching TRBD1. The CDR3 has 15 amino acids. Germline V CDR1 and CDR2: GTSNPN, SVGIG (reference sequence). Trimming removed 5 bases from V and 3 bases from J; junction bases left unmatched: 8. The CDR3 bases are TGTGCCTGGGGACAGGGGGCTAGTAGGGACTATGGCTACACCTTC. This gives the protein CAWGQGASRDYGYTF.

This chain joins TRBV28 and TRBJ1-6, with 7 bases fitting TRBD1. Germline lookup yields CDR1 MDHEN and CDR2 SYDVKM. The CDR3 is made up of 14 amino acids. The V and J ends lost 8 bases and 7 bases, in that order; junction bases with no gene match: 8. The CDR3 nucleotides are TGTGCCAGCCGTCCTCCGGGACAGAATTCACCCCTCCACTTT. It yields the protein CASRPPGQNSPLHF.

This clone has only a few counts. The rearrangement joins TRBV4-1 to TRBJ2-7, with D possibly TRBD1 on 6 matching bases. CDR1 is MGHRA, CDR2 YSYEKL, per germline. This CDR3 has 17 residues. V lost 7 bases to trimming and J lost 0 bases, with 22 bases between them. The CDR3 loop is CASTARTAGTTSYEQYF. In DNA, the CDR3 is TGCGCCAGCACCGCAAGGACAGCCGGAACTACCTCCTACGAGCAGTACTTC.